One and the same sample provided the 10 T cell receptor beta chains below, sequenced in a study of T cell changes during pregnancy in multiple sclerosis. This table comes from immunoSEQ multiplex PCR, and its TCRdb copy is limited to in-frame clones, with some not included. The sample has 45,000 to 60,000 clones; 75% to 95% are singletons. The material sequenced was peripheral blood, taken after pregnancy. Every receptor here comes from a female donor in good health, enrolled as a control in a pregnancy study.

Here the CDR3 reads CASIDAVVGAFF. The DNA for the CDR3 is TGTGCCAGCATCGACGCGGTGGTAGGAGCTTTCTTT. The chain recombines TRBV7-9 with TRBJ1-1, with D unclear. CDR1 is SEHNR, CDR2 FQNEAQ, per germline (reference sequence). Trimming took 7 bases from V and 10 from J, leaving 16 bases between them. The CDR3 extends over 12 amino acids.

This sequence joins TRBV7-2 and TRBJ1-6, with a possible D match to TRBD1 (6 bases). The CDR3 contains 13 residues. Trimming stripped 2 bases from V and 12 bases from J, with 11 bases between. Germline V gene lookup returns CDR1 SGHTA and CDR2 FQGNSA. The CDR3 nucleotides read TGTGCCAGCAGCTTAACAGGGCCAGAACCCCTCCACTTT. Protein product: CASSLTGPEPLHF. The entire variable domain, with the rest obtained from reference TRBV7-2 and TRBJ1-6, is as follows: GAGVSQSPSNKVTEKGKDVELRCDPISGHTALYWYRQSLGQGLEFLIYFQGNSAPDKSGLPSDRFSAERTGGSVSTLTIQRTQQEDSAVYLCASSLTGPEPLHFGNGTRLTVT.

The CDR3: CASSMVGTSPEQYF. CDR3 nucleotide sequence: TGTGCCAGTAGTATGGTTGGGACTAGTCCCGAGCAGTACTTC. The rearrangement uses TRBV19 and TRBJ2-7; 8 nucleotides match TRBD2. Germline CDR1 is LNHDA and CDR2 is SQIVND (reference sequence). The CDR3 is made up of 14 amino acids. J lost 6 bases, V lost 3 bases, and 7 bases had no gene match.

The V and J genes are TRBV27 and TRBJ2-5; TRBD1 aligns across 7 bases. V lost 10 bases to trimming and J lost 5 bases; unmatched junction nucleotides: 25. Per the germline V gene, CDR1 is MNHEY and CDR2 is SMNVEV (reference sequence). The CDR3 contains 18 residues. The CDR3 DNA is TGTGCCACCCAACCCGGGCCCGACAGGGTGTATTTGCGGGAGACCCAGTACTTC. As protein: CATQPGPDRVYLRETQYF.

The chain joins TRBV11-3 to TRBJ1-1; the D gene is possibly TRBD1 (5 bases). The CDR3 is 13 amino acids. Per germline, CDR1 SGHNT and CDR2 YENEEA. Trimming shortened V by 5 bases and J by 1 base, and 8 bases separated the two germline ends. CDR3 DNA: TGTGCCAGCAGCCGAACAGGGAACACTGAAGCTTTCTTT. Translated, it gives CASSRTGNTEAFF.

This chain joins TRBV30 and TRBJ2-2, with 12 bases lining up with TRBD2. V shed 0 bases and J 4 bases; nucleotides not matched to a gene: 3. The V gene's germline CDR1 is GTSNPN and CDR2 SVGIG (reference sequence). CDR3 length equals 16 residues. CDR3 protein: CAWSVGLAGTTGELFF. The CDR3 region has the DNA TGTGCCTGGAGTGTAGGACTAGCGGGAACCACCGGGGAGCTGTTTTTT.

The chain uses TRBV27 and TRBJ1-1; a possible D gene is TRBD1 (5 bases). The CDR3 has 14 residues. V lost 2 bases to trimming and J lost 5 bases, with 12 bases between them. Germline V lookup: CDR1 MNHEY, CDR2 SMNVEV (reference sequence). The CDR3 sequence: CASSLIRVGTEAFF. The CDR3 DNA sequence: TGTGCCAGCAGTTTAATCAGGGTAGGAACTGAAGCTTTCTTT.

V gene TRBV7-2 combines with J gene TRBJ1-4; 12 bases match TRBD1. J gave up 8 bases and V 2 bases, and 6 bases lay outside the gene matches. The germline gives CDR1 SGHTA, CDR2 FQGNSA. This CDR3 has 16 residues. The CDR3 spells CASSLYRGQGAEKLFF. In DNA, the CDR3 is TGTGCCAGCAGCTTATACCGGGGACAGGGGGCAGAAAAACTGTTTTTT.

The CDR3 loop reads CASSPRYQRGSQETQYF. In DNA form, the CDR3 reads TGTGCCAGCAGCCCGAGGTACCAGCGGGGGAGCCAAGAGACCCAGTACTTC. The rearrangement links TRBV5-6 to TRBJ2-5; 8 bases fit TRBD2. V shed 4 bases, J shed 1 base, and the junction held 12 bases outside the gene matches. This CDR3 is built from 17 residues. Looked up from germline, CDR1 is SGHDT and CDR2 is YYEEEE.

The rearrangement uses TRBV10-3 and TRBJ1-2, with TRBD1 identical over 9 bases. The CDR3 has 15 amino acids. The J segment lost 5 bases and the V segment lost 7 bases, leaving 11 bases of the junction unmatched. Germline V gene sequence: CDR1 ENHRY, CDR2 SYGVKD. The DNA for the CDR3 is TGTGCCATCAACCCAAGACTAGGACAGGGGTATGGCTACACCTTC. Amino acid sequence: CAINPRLGQGYGYTF.